Shown below are 2 T cell receptor beta chains from a single sample sequenced in a study of blood T cells in healthy people across ages. Primed by a sample-barcoded 5' primer and a J-beta primer mix, a second PCR proceeded for about 7 to 11 cycles. TCRdb recomputed calls from the 5' RACE reads with MiXCR, one row per CDR3 protein. The sample lists around 1.5 million distinct CDR3 sequences, approximately 63% occurring once. Sequences were obtained from blood. These receptors all come from a man aged 18 to 30 in good health.

Comment on this clonotype: The junction and the germline gene differ at one end; a read error may be behind it. The V and J genes are TRBV4-1 and TRBJ2-4; D uncertain. The CDR3 covers 14 residues. Germline-derived CDR1 and CDR2 are MGHRA and YSYEKL. The CDR3 region is CASSQWAEESIRYF. Here the CDR3 DNA reads TGCGCCAGCAGCCAATGGGCGGAAGAGAGCATTCGGTACTTC.

The genes are TRBV11-2 and TRBJ2-4; TRBD1 matches 7 bases. The J call may be wrong; the DNA end is better matched by TRBJ2-7. Germline V gene sequence: CDR1 SGHAT, CDR2 FQNNGV. The CDR3 sequence is 14 residues long. The CDR3: CASSLGWDSYEQYF. As DNA, the CDR3 is TGTGCCAGCAGCTTAGGATGGGACAGCTACGAGCAGTACTTC.